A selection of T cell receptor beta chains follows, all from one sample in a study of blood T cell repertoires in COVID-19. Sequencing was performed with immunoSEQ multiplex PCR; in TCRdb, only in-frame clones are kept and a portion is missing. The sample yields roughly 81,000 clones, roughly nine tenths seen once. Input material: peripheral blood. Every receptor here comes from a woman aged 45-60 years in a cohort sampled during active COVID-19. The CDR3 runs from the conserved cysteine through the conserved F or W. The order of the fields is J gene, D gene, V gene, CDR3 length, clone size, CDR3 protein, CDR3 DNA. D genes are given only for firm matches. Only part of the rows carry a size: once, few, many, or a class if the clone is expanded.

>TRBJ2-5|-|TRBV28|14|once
CASSGWTGIATQYF
TGTGCCAGCTCTGGATGGACCGGGATTGCGACCCAGTACTTC
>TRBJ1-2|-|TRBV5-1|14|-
CASSPLDTNYGYTF
TGCGCCAGCAGCCCTCTGGACACGAACTATGGCTACACCTTC
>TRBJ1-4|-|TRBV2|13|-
CASSGSGFEKLFF
TGTGCCAGCAGTGGTTCAGGGTTCGAAAAACTGTTTTTT
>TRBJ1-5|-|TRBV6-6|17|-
CASSQHGRRNSNQPQHF
TGTGCCAGCAGTCAGCACGGTAGGAGAAATAGCAATCAGCCCCAGCATTTT
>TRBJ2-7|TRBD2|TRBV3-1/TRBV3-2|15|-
CASSQAGGGRYEQYF
TGTGCCAGCAGCCAAGCCGGCGGGGGGCGCTACGAGCAGTACTTC
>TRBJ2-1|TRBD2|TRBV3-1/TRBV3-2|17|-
CASSQETSGGTTSEQFF
TGTGCCAGCAGCCAAGAAACTAGCGGGGGCACCACCAGTGAGCAGTTCTTC
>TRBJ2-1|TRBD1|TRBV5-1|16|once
CASTTLHRGAYNEQFF
TGCGCCAGCACCACACTCCACAGGGGGGCCTACAATGAGCAGTTCTTC
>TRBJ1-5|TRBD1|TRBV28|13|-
CASTGTANQPQHF
TGTGCCAGTACCGGGACAGCAAATCAGCCCCAGCATTTT
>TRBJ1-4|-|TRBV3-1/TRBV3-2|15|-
CASSQLRGLGEKLFF
TGTGCCAGCAGCCAATTAAGGGGTCTCGGTGAAAAACTGTTTTTT
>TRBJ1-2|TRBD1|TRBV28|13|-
CASRRQGAEGYTF
TGTGCCAGCAGGCGACAGGGGGCAGAAGGCTACACCTTC
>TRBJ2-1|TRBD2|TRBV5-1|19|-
CASAGAGSGGPSSYNEQFF
TGCGCCAGCGCGGGAGCGGGGAGCGGGGGACCGAGCTCCTACAATGAGCAGTTCTTC
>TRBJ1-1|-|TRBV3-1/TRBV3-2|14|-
CASSQVKGDTEAFF
TGTGCCAGCAGCCAAGTGAAGGGGGATACTGAAGCTTTCTTT
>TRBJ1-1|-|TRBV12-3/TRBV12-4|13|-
CASSQAQGTEAFF
TGTGCCAGCAGCCAGGCCCAGGGGACTGAAGCTTTCTTT
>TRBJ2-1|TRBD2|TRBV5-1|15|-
CASSFGGSYGNEQFF
TGCGCCAGCAGCTTCGGCGGGAGCTATGGGAATGAGCAGTTCTTC
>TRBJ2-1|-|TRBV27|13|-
CASMGREDNEQFF
TGTGCCAGCATGGGCAGGGAGGACAATGAGCAGTTCTTC
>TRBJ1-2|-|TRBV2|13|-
CASSEGAGLGYTF
TGTGCCAGCAGTGAGGGGGCGGGTCTCGGCTACACCTTC
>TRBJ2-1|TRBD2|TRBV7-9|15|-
CASSLGGGVGNEQFF
TGTGCCAGCAGCTTAGGCGGGGGTGTAGGCAATGAGCAGTTCTTC
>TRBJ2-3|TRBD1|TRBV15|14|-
CATSTRQGADTQYF
TGTGCCACCAGCACGCGACAGGGCGCAGATACGCAGTATTTT
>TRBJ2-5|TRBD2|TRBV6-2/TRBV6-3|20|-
CASSLRPGLAGVKSQETQYF
TGTGCCAGCAGTCTGAGACCGGGACTAGCGGGAGTAAAATCTCAAGAGACCCAGTACTTC
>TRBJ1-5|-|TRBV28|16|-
CASRSAGTHSNQPQHF
TGTGCCAGCAGGTCCGCCGGGACACATAGCAATCAGCCCCAGCATTTT
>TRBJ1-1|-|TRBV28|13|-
CASSLSGQRGAFF
TGTGCCAGCAGTTTATCCGGACAGCGGGGAGCTTTCTTT
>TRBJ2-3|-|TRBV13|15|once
CASSLVHGGPDTQYF
TGTGCCAGCAGCTTAGTCCACGGGGGGCCAGATACGCAGTATTTT
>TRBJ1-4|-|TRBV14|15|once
CASSPSGATNEKLFF
TGTGCCAGCAGCCCTTCCGGGGCAACTAATGAAAAACTGTTTTTT
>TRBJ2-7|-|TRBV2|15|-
CASSEIVGGFHEQYF
TGTGCCAGCAGTGAAATTGTAGGAGGGTTCCACGAGCAGTACTTC
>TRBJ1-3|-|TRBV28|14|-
CASSPPNSGNTIYF
TGTGCCAGCAGTCCCCCAAACTCTGGAAACACCATATATTTT
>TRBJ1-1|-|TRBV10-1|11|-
CASSDNKEAFF
TGCGCCAGCAGTGACAACAAAGAAGCTTTCTTT
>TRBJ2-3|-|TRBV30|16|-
CAWRSHRVSSTDTQYF
TGTGCCTGGAGATCCCACAGGGTGTCAAGCACAGATACGCAGTATTTT
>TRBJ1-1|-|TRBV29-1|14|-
CSVDDQGIYTEAFF
TGCAGCGTTGATGACCAGGGTATTTACACTGAAGCTTTCTTT
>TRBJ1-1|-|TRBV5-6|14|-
CASSFFGGRTEAFF
TGTGCCAGCAGCTTTTTCGGGGGTCGCACTGAAGCTTTCTTT
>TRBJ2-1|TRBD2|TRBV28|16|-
CASSPGLAGGPDEQFF
TGTGCCAGCAGTCCGGGACTAGCGGGAGGGCCGGATGAGCAGTTCTTC
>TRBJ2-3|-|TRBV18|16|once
CASSPPSQATTDTQYF
TGTGCCAGCTCACCACCCAGCCAGGCGACCACAGATACGCAGTATTTT
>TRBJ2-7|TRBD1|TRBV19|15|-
CASSVRDRPIFEQYF
TGTGCCAGTTCAGTCCGGGACAGGCCAATTTTTGAGCAGTACTTC
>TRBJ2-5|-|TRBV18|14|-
CASSPPGGVETQYF
TGTGCCAGCTCACCACCAGGAGGGGTTGAGACCCAGTACTTC
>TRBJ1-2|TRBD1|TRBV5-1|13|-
CATSGRGIEGYTF
TGCGCCACGTCTGGCAGGGGGATTGAAGGCTACACCTTC
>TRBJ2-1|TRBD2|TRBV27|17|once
CASSLDGLAAVIVEQFF
TGTGCCAGCAGTTTAGACGGGCTAGCGGCTGTTATAGTAGAGCAGTTCTTC
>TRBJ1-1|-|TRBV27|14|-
CASRLGGDNTEAFF
TGTGCCAGCAGACTAGGGGGGGATAACACTGAAGCTTTCTTT
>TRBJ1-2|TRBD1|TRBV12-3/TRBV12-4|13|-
CASSPTGDNGYTF
TGTGCCAGCAGTCCGACAGGGGATAATGGCTACACCTTC
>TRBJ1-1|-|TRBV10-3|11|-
CAIRTGFEAFF
TGTGCCATCAGAACAGGTTTCGAAGCTTTCTTT
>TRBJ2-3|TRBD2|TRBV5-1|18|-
CASSLGTSGRHGTDTQYF
TGCGCCAGCAGCTTGGGAACTAGCGGGAGGCACGGCACAGATACGCAGTATTTT
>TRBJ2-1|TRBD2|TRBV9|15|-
CASSVELAGGDEQFF
TGTGCCAGCAGCGTAGAACTAGCGGGAGGTGATGAGCAGTTCTTC
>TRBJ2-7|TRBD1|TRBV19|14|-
CASSSGQGADEQYF
TGTGCCAGTAGTTCCGGACAGGGGGCTGACGAGCAGTACTTC
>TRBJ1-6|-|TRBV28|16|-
CASRIDRPSYNSPLHF
TGTGCCAGCAGAATAGACAGGCCCTCCTATAATTCACCCCTCCACTTT
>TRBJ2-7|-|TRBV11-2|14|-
CASSLERTAYEQYF
TGTGCCAGCAGCTTAGAGCGGACTGCCTACGAGCAGTACTTC
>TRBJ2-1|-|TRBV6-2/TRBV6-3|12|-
CASSDGTNEQFF
TGTGCCAGCAGTGACGGGACTAATGAGCAGTTCTTC
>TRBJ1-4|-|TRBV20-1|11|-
CSAAGPEKLFF
TGCAGTGCTGCAGGTCCTGAGAAACTGTTTTTT